The 21 T cell receptor beta chains below come from one sample, sequenced in a study of control samples from healthy donors and cancer patients. The method was immunoSEQ multiplex PCR; TCRdb's version includes in-frame clones alone and lacks a portion of them. There are 150,000 to 200,000 clones in the sample; over 85% occur only once, and roughly 8.4% lies in the top ten. The specimen was blood. The receptors shown here come from a woman aged 40-49 years in good health.

The rearrangement uses TRBV11-2 and TRBJ1-4; possibly TRBD1 for D (6 bases). Looked up from germline, CDR1 is SGHAT and CDR2 is FQNNGV. This CDR3 comprises 17 residues. V lost 0 bases to trimming and J lost 2 bases, with 13 bases between them. The CDR3 loop is CASSLDRGGATNEKLFF. The CDR3 DNA reads as TGTGCCAGCAGCTTAGATCGGGGGGGGGCCACTAATGAAAAACTGTTTTTT.

The chain recombines TRBV5-5 with TRBJ1-4; D unresolved. Trimming took 4 bases from V and 6 from J, leaving 13 bases between them. The length of the CDR3 is 14 residues. Germline assignment: CDR1 SGHKS and CDR2 YYEKEE (reference sequence). CDR3 sequence: CASSRLTAYEKLFF. CDR3 DNA: TGTGCCAGCAGCCGTTTAACAGCCTATGAAAAACTGTTTTTT.

As DNA, the CDR3 is TGTGCCAGTATGGGAAGGGAAGGCTCCTATAATTCACCCCTCCACTTT. It yields the protein CASMGREGSYNSPLHF. The V and J genes are TRBV19 and TRBJ1-6; D is undetermined. CDR3 size: 16 residues. CDR1 is LNHDA, CDR2 SQIVND, per germline (reference sequence). With 7 bases removed from V and 0 bases from J, the gap between germline ends came to 13 bases.

This clone was detected only once. The chain joins TRBV19 to TRBJ1-2, with 11 positions matching TRBD1. The junction had 7 bases not matched to a gene; V was cut back by 6 bases and J by 7 bases. This CDR3 spans 14 amino acids. The germline V gene encodes CDR1 LNHDA and CDR2 SQIVND (reference sequence). The DNA for the CDR3 is TGTGCCAGTAGGAACGGACAGGGGGCGTCTGGCTACACCTTC. This encodes CASRNGQGASGYTF. Variable domain in full (rest from reference TRBV19 and TRBJ1-2): DGGITQSPKYLFRKEGQNVTLSCEQNLNHDAMYWYRQDPGQGLRLIYYSQIVNDFQKGDIAEGYSVSREKKESFPLTVTSAQKNPTAFYLCASRNGQGASGYTFGSGTRLTVV.

This clone was seen a handful of times. The V call is TRBV10-1, the J call TRBJ2-7; a weak D match, TRBD1 (6 bases). The CDR3 extends over 14 amino acids. Germline-derived CDR1 and CDR2 are WNHNN and SYGVQD (reference sequence). V lost 0 bases and J lost 5, with 11 bases in between. The CDR3 nucleotides are TGCGCCAGCAGTGAGTCGCAGGGACAAAACGAGCAGTACTTC. It encodes CASSESQGQNEQYF.

The chain links TRBV2 to TRBJ1-3; TRBD1 is a possible D gene (5 bases). V lost 8 bases and J lost 1, with 12 bases in between. This CDR3 is built from 14 residues. In germline, CDR1 is SNHLY, CDR2 FYNNEI. DNA for the CDR3: TGTGCCAGCGGGGGGGGTAATTCTGGAAACACCATATATTTT. It yields the protein CASGGGNSGNTIYF.

The chain combines TRBV4-3 with TRBJ2-3, with unresolved D. V was clipped by 1 base and J by 0 bases, with 11 bases between them. CDR3 size: 16 residues. Per germline, CDR1 LGHNA and CDR2 YSLEER. CDR3 coding DNA: TGCGCCAGCAGCCAAGGAAGGGCGTTCAGCACAGATACGCAGTATTTT. This translates into CASSQGRAFSTDTQYF.

DNA for the CDR3: TGTGCCAGCAGCTCAGAGGGACCCATGAACACTGAAGCTTTCTTT. Amino acids: CASSSEGPMNTEAFF. The chain has TRBV7-2 and TRBJ1-1; a weak D match, TRBD1 (5 bases). The germline gives CDR1 SGHTA, CDR2 FQGNSA. The CDR3 is 15 amino acids. V was pared by 4 bases and J by 0 bases, with 12 bases between.

This chain joins TRBV19 and TRBJ1-1; no firm D call. The CDR3 contains 14 residues. Trimming took 7 bases from V and 0 from J, leaving 12 bases between them. Germline loops: CDR1 LNHDA, CDR2 SQIVND (reference sequence). The CDR3 DNA follows: TGTGCCAGTACGAAGGAACGGATGAACACTGAAGCTTTCTTT. Its translation: CASTKERMNTEAFF.

The chain combines TRBV7-2 with TRBJ2-5, with 7 bases that match TRBD1. V lost 5 bases, J lost 3 bases, and 3 bases stayed unmatched. CDR1 is SGHTA and CDR2 is FQGNSA in the germline V gene. The CDR3 loop spans 13 amino acids. In nucleotides, the CDR3 is TGTGCCAGCAGCCCGGGACAGAAAGAGACCCAGTACTTC. It codes for CASSPGQKETQYF.

The genes are TRBV19 and TRBJ2-5; 8 bases are a match to TRBD1. The CDR3 sequence is 14 residues long. V lost 6 bases and J lost 0; bases outside the gene matches: 3. The germline gives CDR1 LNHDA, CDR2 SQIVND (reference sequence). CDR3 DNA sequence: TGTGCCAGTAGCGGGGACAGGTACCAAGAGACCCAGTACTTC. It translates to CASSGDRYQETQYF.

CDR3 residues: CASSIEDGRGPETQYF. CDR3 sequence (DNA): TGTGCCAGTAGTATAGAGGACGGGCGCGGGCCGGAGACCCAGTACTTC. The rearrangement joins TRBV19 to TRBJ2-5, with D perhaps matching TRBD2 (5 bases). V gave up 0 bases and J gave up 5 bases, with 16 bases separating them. Germline CDR1 and CDR2: LNHDA and SQIVND (reference sequence). The CDR3 sequence is 16 residues long.

The chain joins TRBV2 to TRBJ1-4; D call uncertain. V lost 2 bases, J lost 11 bases, and 18 bases lay in between. This CDR3 is 15 amino acids long. Per the germline V gene, CDR1 is SNHLY and CDR2 is FYNNEI. The CDR3 DNA reads as TGTGCCAGCAGTGAAAGCGGGCAGTGGCGGTCCAAACTGTTTTTT. The encoded protein is CASSESGQWRSKLFF.

This rearrangement joins TRBV29-1 to TRBJ2-3; 10 nucleotides match TRBD2. Germline CDR1 SQVTM, CDR2 ANQGSEA. CDR3 length: 15 amino acids. The V gene end was trimmed by 7 bases and the J gene end by 6 bases; junction bases not matched to a gene: 13. CDR3 sequence (DNA): TGCAGCGGGTCCGGTATAGCGGGGGGTTTCGATACGCAGTATTTT. Translated, it gives CSGSGIAGGFDTQYF.

This clone was counted a single time. V gene TRBV6-5 combines with J gene TRBJ1-1; D call uncertain. The CDR3 consists of 12 residues. V was shortened by 5 bases and J by 7 bases, with 11 bases between the two germline ends. In germline, CDR1 is MNHEY, CDR2 SVGAGI. The CDR3 bases are TGTGCCAGCAGTCCCGGACCGCTTGAAGCTTTCTTT. Amino acid sequence: CASSPGPLEAFF.

The chain employs TRBV24-1 and TRBJ2-5; weak D call: TRBD1 (6 bases). In germline, CDR1 is KGHDR, CDR2 SFDVKD. V lost 4 bases to trimming and J lost 5 bases, with 19 bases between them. This CDR3 has 16 amino acids. The CDR3 protein is CATSEGRGTTWETQYF. DNA of the CDR3: TGTGCCACCAGTGAAGGCAGGGGAACTACATGGGAGACCCAGTACTTC.

V is TRBV15 and J is TRBJ2-7, with TRBD1 matching over 8 bases. V lost 2 bases and J lost 2; bases outside the gene matches: 8. The CDR3 spans 16 residues. CDR1 is LNHNV and CDR2 is YYDKDF in the germline V gene (reference sequence). In DNA, the CDR3 is TGTGCCACCAGCAGATCACCCGGGACAGGAACCTACGAGCAGTACTTC. It yields the protein CATSRSPGTGTYEQYF.

The CDR3 DNA reads TGTGCCAGCAGCCCCAGGACAGGGAGGGCTCTGAACGAGCAGTACTTC. This encodes CASSPRTGRALNEQYF. The chain uses TRBV7-9 and TRBJ2-7; possibly TRBD1 for D (8 bases). Germline CDR1 SEHNR, CDR2 FQNEAQ (reference sequence). Between the trimmed V and J ends, which lost 5 bases and 5 bases, there was a span of 22 bases. The CDR3 is 16 residues long.

The rearrangement joins TRBV19 to TRBJ1-3, with 8 positions matching TRBD1. The germline V gene has CDR1 LNHDA and CDR2 SQIVND (reference sequence). The ends lost 3 bases at V and 6 bases at J; junction bases unmatched: 1. The CDR3 has 13 amino acids. The DNA for the CDR3 is TGTGCCAGTAGTATGGACAGGGTAAACACCATATATTTT. This codes for CASSMDRVNTIYF.

This chain connects TRBV19 to TRBJ1-2; D unresolved. CDR3 length: 17 amino acids. With 5 bases removed from V and 1 base from J, the gap between germline ends came to 20 bases. The germline CDR1 and CDR2 sequences are LNHDA and SQIVND (reference sequence). CDR3 coding DNA: TGTGCCAGTAGTCTCTCAACCTCCGTTGGATTTAACTATGGCTACACCTTC. Translating it yields CASSLSTSVGFNYGYTF.

The chain has TRBV28 and TRBJ2-7, with D uncertain. Trimming cost V 6 bases and J 3 bases, with 6 bases left between them. Germline lookup yields CDR1 MDHEN and CDR2 SYDVKM. The CDR3 totals 11 residues. The CDR3 DNA follows: TGTGCCAGCAGATCCCTCTACGAGCAGTACTTC. Its translation: CASRSLYEQYF.